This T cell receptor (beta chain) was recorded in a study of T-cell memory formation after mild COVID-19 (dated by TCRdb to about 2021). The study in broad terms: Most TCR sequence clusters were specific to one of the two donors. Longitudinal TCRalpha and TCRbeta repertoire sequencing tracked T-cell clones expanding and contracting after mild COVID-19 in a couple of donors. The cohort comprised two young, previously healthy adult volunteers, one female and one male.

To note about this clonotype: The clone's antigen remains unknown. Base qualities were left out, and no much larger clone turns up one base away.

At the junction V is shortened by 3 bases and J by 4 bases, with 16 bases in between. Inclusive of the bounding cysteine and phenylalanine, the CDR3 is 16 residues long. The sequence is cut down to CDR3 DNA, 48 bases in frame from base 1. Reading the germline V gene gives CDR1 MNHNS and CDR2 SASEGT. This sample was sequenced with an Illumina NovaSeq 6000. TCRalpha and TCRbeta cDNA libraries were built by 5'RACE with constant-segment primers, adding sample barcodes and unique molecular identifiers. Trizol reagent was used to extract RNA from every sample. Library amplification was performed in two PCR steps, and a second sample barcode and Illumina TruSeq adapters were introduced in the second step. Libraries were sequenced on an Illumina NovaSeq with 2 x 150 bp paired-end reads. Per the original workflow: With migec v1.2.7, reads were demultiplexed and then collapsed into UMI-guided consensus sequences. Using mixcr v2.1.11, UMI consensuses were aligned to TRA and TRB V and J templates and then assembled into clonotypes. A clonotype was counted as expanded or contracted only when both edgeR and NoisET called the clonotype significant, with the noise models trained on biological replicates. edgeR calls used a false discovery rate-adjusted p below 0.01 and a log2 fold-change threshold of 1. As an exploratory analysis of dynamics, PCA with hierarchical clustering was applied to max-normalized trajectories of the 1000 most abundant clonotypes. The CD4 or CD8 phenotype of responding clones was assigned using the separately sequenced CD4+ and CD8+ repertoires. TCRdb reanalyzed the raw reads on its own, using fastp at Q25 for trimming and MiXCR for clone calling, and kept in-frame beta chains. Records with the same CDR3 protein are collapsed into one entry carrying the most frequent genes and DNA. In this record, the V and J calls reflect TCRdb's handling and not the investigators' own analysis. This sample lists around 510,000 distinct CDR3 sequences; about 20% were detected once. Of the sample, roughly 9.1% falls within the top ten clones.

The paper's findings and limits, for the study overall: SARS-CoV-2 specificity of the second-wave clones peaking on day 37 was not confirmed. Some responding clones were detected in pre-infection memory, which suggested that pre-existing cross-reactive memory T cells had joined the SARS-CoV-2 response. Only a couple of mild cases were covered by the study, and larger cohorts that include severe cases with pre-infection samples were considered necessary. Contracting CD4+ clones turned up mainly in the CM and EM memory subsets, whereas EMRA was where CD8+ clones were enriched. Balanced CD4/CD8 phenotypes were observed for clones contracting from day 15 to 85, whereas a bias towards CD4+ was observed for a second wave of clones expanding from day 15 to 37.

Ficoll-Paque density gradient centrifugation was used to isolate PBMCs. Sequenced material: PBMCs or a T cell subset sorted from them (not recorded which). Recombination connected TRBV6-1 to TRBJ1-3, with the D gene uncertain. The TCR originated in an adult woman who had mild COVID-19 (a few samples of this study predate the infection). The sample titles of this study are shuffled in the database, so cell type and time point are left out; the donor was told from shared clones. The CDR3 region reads CASSDNRFTRGNTIYF. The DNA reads TGTGCCAGCAGTGACAATCGGTTTACTAGAGGAAACACCATATATTTT.